The present TCR beta chain was sequenced within a study of blood T cell repertoires in COVID-19. About the research overall: Sample material is recorded as cDNA or gDNA derived from T cells, B-cell-depleted T cells, or PBMCs.

Sequencing used immunoSEQ multiplex PCR; TCRdb keeps in-frame clones, though not all of them. The data show approximately 350,000 clones, around 88% seen once. Trimming took 10 bases from V and 5 from J, leaving 17 bases between them. The germline CDR1 and CDR2 sequences are LNHDA and SQIVND (reference sequence). The CDR3 spans 13 residues. The V and J genes are TRBV19 and TRBJ1-2, with a weak D call TRBD1 (6 bases). The source of this sequence is a man aged 25-45 years with active or convalescent COVID-19. Sample: peripheral blood. The CDR3 sequence is CATQGKGVYGYTF. The CDR3 bases are TGTGCCACCCAGGGGAAAGGAGTTTATGGCTACACCTTC.